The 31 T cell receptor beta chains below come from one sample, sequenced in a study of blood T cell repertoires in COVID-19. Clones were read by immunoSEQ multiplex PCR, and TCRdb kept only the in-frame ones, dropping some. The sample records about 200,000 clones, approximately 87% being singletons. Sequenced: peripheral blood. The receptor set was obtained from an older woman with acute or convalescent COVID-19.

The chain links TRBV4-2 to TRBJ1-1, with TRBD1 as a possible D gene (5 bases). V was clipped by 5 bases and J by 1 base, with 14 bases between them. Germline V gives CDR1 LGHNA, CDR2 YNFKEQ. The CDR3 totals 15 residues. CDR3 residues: CASSSRRGGNTEAFF. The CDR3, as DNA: TGTGCCAGCAGCTCTCGTAGGGGTGGGAACACTGAAGCTTTCTTT.

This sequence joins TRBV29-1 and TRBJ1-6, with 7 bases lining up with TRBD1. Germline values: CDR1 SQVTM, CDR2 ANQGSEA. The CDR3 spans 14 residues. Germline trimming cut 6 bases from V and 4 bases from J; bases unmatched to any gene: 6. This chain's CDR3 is CSVRTGPYNSPLHF. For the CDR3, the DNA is TGCAGCGTCCGGACAGGTCCTTATAATTCACCCCTCCACTTT.

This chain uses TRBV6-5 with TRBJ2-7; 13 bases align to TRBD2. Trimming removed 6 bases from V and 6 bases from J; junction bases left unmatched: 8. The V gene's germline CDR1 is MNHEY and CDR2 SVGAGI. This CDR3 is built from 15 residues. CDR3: CASSSGTSGTGEQYF. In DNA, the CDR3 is TGTGCCAGCAGCTCCGGGACTAGCGGGACGGGCGAGCAGTACTTC.

CDR3 in amino acids: CATSDQTGDGNYEQYF. The CDR3 nucleotides are TGTGCCACCAGTGATCAAACAGGGGACGGAAACTACGAGCAGTACTTC. The rearrangement links TRBV24-1 to TRBJ2-7; TRBD1 agrees at 7 bases. CDR1 KGHDR and CDR2 SFDVKD come from the germline V gene. Germline trimming cut 3 bases from V and 3 bases from J; bases unmatched to any gene: 10. The length of the CDR3 is 16 residues.

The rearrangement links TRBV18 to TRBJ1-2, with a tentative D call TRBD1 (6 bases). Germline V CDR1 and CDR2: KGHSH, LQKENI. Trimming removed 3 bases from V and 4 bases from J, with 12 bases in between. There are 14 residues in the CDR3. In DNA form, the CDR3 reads TGTGCCAGCTCACCTCTACAGGGATTCTATGGCTACACCTTC. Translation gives CASSPLQGFYGYTF.

The CDR3 coding sequence is TGTGCCAGCAGTTTCCCAGGGAGGACTGAAGCTTTCTTT. Its protein is CASSFPGRTEAFF. The chain links TRBV28 to TRBJ1-1; weak D call: TRBD1 (5 bases). CDR1 MDHEN and CDR2 SYDVKM come from the germline V gene. Trimming removed 3 bases at V and 5 bases at J, with 10 bases between. This CDR3 is built from 13 residues.

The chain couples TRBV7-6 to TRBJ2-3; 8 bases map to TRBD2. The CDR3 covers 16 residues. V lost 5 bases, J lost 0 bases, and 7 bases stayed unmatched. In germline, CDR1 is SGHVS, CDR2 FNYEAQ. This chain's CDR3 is CASSLGSSGSTDTQYF. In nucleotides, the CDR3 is TGTGCCAGCAGCCTAGGTTCTAGCGGGAGCACAGATACGCAGTATTTT.

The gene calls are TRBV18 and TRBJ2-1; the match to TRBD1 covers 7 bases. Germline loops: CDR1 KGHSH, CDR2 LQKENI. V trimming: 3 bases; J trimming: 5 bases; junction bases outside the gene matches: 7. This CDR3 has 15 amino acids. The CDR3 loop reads CASSPGTVSNNEQFF. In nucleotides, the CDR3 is TGTGCCAGCTCACCCGGGACAGTTAGTAACAATGAGCAGTTCTTC.

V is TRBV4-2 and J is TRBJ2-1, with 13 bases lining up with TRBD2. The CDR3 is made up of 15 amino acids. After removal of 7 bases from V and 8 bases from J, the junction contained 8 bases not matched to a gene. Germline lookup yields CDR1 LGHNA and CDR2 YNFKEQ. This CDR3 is CASTPLAGGPDEQFF. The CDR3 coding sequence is TGTGCCAGCACCCCACTAGCGGGAGGGCCCGATGAGCAGTTCTTC.

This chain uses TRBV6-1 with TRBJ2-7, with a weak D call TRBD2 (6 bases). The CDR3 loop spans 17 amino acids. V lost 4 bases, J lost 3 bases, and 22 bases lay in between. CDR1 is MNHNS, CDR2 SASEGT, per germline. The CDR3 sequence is CASSVREPGPAIYEQYF. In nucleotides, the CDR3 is TGTGCCAGCAGTGTACGGGAGCCGGGGCCAGCCATCTACGAGCAGTACTTC.

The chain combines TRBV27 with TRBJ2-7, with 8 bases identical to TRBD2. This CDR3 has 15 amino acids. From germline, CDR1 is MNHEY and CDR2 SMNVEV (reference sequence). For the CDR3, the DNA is TGTGCGACTTGGGCGGGAGGCATCCCATCCTACGAGCAGTACTTC. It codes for CATWAGGIPSYEQYF.

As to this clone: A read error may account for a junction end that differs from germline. The CDR3 DNA follows: TGTGCCAGCAGCTTAGCAGCGACTAGCAAAGATACGCAGTATTTT. It is translated as CASSLAATSKDTQYF. The genes are TRBV7-2 and TRBJ2-3, with TRBD2 matching 7 bases. The CDR3 has 15 residues. Germline CDR1 reads SGHTA; CDR2 reads FQGNSA.

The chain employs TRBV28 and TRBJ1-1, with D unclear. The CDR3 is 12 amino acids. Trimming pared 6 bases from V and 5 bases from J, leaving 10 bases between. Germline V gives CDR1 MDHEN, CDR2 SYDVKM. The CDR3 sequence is CASSQRATEAFF. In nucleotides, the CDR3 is TGTGCCAGCAGCCAGCGAGCGACTGAAGCTTTCTTT.

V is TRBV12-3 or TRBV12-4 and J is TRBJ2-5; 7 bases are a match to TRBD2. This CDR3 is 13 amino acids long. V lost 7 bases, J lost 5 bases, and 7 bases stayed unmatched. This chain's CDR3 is CASTLWGGETQYF. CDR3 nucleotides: TGTGCCAGCACCCTCTGGGGGGGGGAGACCCAGTACTTC.

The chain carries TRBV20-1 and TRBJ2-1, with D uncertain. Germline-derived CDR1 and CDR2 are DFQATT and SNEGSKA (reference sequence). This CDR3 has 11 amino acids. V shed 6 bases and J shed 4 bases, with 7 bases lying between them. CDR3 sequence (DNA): TGCAGTGCGAGACCTTACAATGAGCAGTTCTTC. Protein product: CSARPYNEQFF.

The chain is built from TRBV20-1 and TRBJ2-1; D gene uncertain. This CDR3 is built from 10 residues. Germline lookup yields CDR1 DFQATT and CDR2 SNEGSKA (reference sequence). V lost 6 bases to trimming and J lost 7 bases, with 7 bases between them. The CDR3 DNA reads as TGCAGTGCACATACGAATGAGCAGTTCTTC. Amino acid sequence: CSAHTNEQFF.

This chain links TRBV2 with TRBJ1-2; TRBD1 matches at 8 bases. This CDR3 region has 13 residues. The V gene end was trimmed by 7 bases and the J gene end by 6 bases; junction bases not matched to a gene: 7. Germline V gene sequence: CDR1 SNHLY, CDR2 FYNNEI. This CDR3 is CASKGQESHGYTF. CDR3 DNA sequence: TGTGCCAGCAAGGGACAGGAGAGCCATGGCTACACCTTC.

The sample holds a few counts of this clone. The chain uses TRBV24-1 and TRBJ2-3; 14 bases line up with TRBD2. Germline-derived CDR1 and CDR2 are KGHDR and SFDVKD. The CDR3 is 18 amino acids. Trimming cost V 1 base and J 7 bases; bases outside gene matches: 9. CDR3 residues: CATSDFIPGLAGGNTQYF. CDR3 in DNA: TGTGCCACCAGTGATTTCATTCCAGGACTAGCGGGAGGTAATACGCAGTATTTT.

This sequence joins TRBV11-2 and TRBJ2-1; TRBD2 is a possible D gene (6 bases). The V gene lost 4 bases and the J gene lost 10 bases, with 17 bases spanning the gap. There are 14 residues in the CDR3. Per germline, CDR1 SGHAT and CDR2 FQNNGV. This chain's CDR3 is CASSSNQRRVEQFF. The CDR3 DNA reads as TGTGCCAGCAGCTCCAACCAAAGGAGGGTAGAGCAGTTCTTC.

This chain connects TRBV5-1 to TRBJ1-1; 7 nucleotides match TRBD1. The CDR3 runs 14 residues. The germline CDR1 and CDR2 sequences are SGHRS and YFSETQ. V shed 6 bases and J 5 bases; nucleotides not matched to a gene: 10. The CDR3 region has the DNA TGCGCCAGCAATCTTTGGGACAGTACTACTGAAGCTTTCTTT. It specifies CASNLWDSTTEAFF.

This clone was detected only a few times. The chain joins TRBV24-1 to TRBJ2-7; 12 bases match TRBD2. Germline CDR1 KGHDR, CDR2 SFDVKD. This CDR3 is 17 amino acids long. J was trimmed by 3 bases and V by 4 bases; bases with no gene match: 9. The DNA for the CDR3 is TGTGCCACCAGTGACGCAAGTAGACTAGCGGGAGTCTACGAGCAGTACTTC. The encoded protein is CATSDASRLAGVYEQYF.

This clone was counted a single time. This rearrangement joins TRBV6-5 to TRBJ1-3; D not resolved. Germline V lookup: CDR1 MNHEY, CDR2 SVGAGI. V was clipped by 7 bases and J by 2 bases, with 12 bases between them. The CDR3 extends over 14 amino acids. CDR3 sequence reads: CASKTPATGNTIYF. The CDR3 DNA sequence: TGTGCCAGCAAAACTCCAGCGACTGGAAACACCATATATTTT.

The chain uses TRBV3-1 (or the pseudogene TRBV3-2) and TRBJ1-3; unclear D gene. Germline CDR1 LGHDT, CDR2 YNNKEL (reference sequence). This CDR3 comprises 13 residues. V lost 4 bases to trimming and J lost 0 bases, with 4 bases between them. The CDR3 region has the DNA TGTGCCAGCAGCCCCAGCTCTGGAAACACCATATATTTT. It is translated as CASSPSSGNTIYF.

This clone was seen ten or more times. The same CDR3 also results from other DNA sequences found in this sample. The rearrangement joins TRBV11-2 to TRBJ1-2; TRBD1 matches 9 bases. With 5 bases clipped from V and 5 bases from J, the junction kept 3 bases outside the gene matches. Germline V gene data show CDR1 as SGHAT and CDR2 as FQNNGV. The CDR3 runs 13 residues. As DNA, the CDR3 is TGTGCCAGCAGCCTCGGACAGGGGTATGGCTACACCTTC. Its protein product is CASSLGQGYGYTF.

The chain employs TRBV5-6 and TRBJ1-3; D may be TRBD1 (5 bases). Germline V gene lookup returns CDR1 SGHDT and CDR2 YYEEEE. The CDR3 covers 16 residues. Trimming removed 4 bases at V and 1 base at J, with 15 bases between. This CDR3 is CASSHVGVISGNTIYF. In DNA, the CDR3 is TGTGCCAGCAGCCATGTAGGGGTAATATCTGGAAACACCATATATTTT.

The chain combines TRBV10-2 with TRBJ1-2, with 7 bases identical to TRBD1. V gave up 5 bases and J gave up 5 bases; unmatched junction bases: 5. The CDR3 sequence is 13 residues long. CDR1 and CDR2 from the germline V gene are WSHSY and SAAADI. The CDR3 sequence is CASSRRGEYGYTF. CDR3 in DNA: TGCGCCAGCAGTCGCAGGGGGGAGTATGGCTACACCTTC.

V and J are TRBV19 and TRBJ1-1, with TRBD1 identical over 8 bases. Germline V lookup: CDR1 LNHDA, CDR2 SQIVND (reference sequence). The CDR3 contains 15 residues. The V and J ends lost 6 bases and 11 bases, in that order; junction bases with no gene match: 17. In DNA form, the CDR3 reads TGTGCCAGTAGGATGACGGGACAGGACTACTTTGAGGCTTTCTTT. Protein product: CASRMTGQDYFEAFF.

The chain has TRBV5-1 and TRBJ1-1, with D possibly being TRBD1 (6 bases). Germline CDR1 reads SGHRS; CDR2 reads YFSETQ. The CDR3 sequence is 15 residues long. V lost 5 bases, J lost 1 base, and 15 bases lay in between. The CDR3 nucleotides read TGCGCCAGCAGGCCGGACAGCTCGGCGAACACTGAAGCTTTCTTT. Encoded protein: CASRPDSSANTEAFF.

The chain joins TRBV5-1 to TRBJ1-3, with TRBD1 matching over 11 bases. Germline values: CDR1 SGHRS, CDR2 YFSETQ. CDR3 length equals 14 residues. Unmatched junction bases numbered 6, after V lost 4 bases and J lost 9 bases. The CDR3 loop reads CASSQGTGGGTIYF. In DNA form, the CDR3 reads TGCGCCAGCAGCCAAGGGACAGGGGGAGGCACCATATATTTT.

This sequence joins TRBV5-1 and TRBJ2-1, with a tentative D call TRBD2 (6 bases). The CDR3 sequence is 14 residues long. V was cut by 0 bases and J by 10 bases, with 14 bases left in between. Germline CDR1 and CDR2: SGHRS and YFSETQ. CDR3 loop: CASSLAPIAGEQFF. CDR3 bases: TGCGCCAGCAGCTTGGCCCCGATTGCGGGGGAGCAGTTCTTC. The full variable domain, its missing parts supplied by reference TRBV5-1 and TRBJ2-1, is KAGVTQTPRYLIKTRGQQVTLSCSPISGHRSVSWYQQTPGQGLQFLFEYFSETQRNKGNFPGRFSGRQFSNSRSEMNVSTLELGDSALYLCASSLAPIAGEQFFGPGTRLTVL.

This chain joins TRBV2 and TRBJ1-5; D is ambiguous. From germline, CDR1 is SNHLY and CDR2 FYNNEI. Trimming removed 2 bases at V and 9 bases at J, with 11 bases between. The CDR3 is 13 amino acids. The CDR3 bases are TGTGCCAGCAGTGAAACCCCCTTGAGGCCCCAGCATTTT. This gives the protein CASSETPLRPQHF.